This entry lists 18 T cell receptor beta chains sequenced from one sample in a study of CD8 T cells in Susac syndrome. After extraction with the RNeasy kit, about 0.45 to 1 ug of the RNA was reverse transcribed using random hexamers. TCRdb reprocessed the immunoSEQ multiplex PCR reads with MiXCR, giving one entry per CDR3 protein. Here the sample spans about 200,000 distinct CDR3 sequences, 85% to 95% being singletons. Sequencing used CD4+ T cells from PBMCs. These receptors all come from a human donor in good health.

This clonotype was found once. The chain couples TRBV1 to TRBJ2-7; TRBD2, as called in the table, went unchecked against the DNA. TRBV1 is described as a pseudogene. The CDR3 extends over 16 amino acids. DNA for the CDR3: TGCACCAGCAGCCAAGACTTCACTTTGGCGGGGTACGAGCAGTACGTC. Protein product: CTSSQDFTLAGYEQYV.

A few counts support this clonotype. This chain connects TRBV30 to TRBJ1-5; D is undetermined. Germline V gene data show CDR1 as GTSNPN and CDR2 as SVGIG (reference sequence). The CDR3 is 13 residues long. Trimming cost V 0 bases and J 4 bases, with 7 bases left between them. CDR3 amino acids: CAWSVRGNQPQHF. DNA of the CDR3: TGTGCCTGGAGTGTCCGGGGTAATCAGCCCCAGCATTTT.

The chain combines TRBV20-1 with TRBJ1-2, with D unclear. The CDR3 loop spans 16 amino acids. V lost 3 bases, J lost 3 bases, and 20 bases lay in between. Germline V CDR1 and CDR2: DFQATT, SNEGSKA (reference sequence). CDR3 nucleotides: TGCAGTGCTAGGCAATTGGACCCCACTCGGTACTATGGCTACACCTTC. It encodes CSARQLDPTRYYGYTF.

The gene calls are TRBV12-3 or TRBV12-4 and TRBJ2-5; D possibly matches TRBD1 or TRBD2 (5 bases each). V lost 5 bases, J lost 5 bases, and 18 bases lay in between. This CDR3 contains 15 residues. The CDR3, as DNA: TGTGCCAGCAGTGGGACGCTAGGTGTTGGTGAGACCCAGTACTTC. Translating it yields CASSGTLGVGETQYF.

CDR3 residues: CAISERGRGALQETQYF. The CDR3 nucleotides read TGTGCCATCAGTGAGAGGGGGCGGGGGGCTCTCCAAGAGACCCAGTACTTC. J is TRBJ2-5 and V is TRBV10-3, with a weak D call TRBD2 (8 bases). V lost 2 bases to trimming and J lost 1 base, with 17 bases between them. The CDR3 length is 17 residues. The germline V gene has CDR1 ENHRY and CDR2 SYGVKD.

V and J are TRBV29-1 and TRBJ2-1; 7 nucleotides match TRBD1. This CDR3 spans 15 amino acids. Germline V gene data show CDR1 as SQVTM and CDR2 as ANQGSEA. Trimming at V came to 4 bases and at J to 6 bases, leaving 12 bases not matched to a gene. CDR3: CSVAGQGEYFNEQFF. For the CDR3, the DNA is TGCAGCGTTGCGGGGCAGGGGGAATATTTCAATGAGCAGTTCTTC.

The chain is built from TRBV5-4 and TRBJ2-1; perhaps D is TRBD1 or TRBD2 (5 bases each). The ends were cut back, 2 bases at V and 5 bases at J, with 11 bases in the middle. The germline V gene has CDR1 SGHNT and CDR2 YYREEE (reference sequence). The CDR3 runs 14 residues. CDR3 region: CASSLRLGDNEQFF. The DNA for the CDR3 is TGTGCCAGCAGCTTACGCCTGGGGGACAATGAGCAGTTCTTC.

The chain employs TRBV25-1 and TRBJ2-5; a weak D match, TRBD2 (5 bases). Trimming took 4 bases from V and 5 from J, leaving 11 bases between them. CDR3 length equals 13 residues. Germline lookup yields CDR1 MGHDK and CDR2 SYGVNS. CDR3 nucleotide sequence: TGTGCCAGCAGTGCCCGAACGGGGGAGACCCAGTACTTC. Its protein is CASSARTGETQYF.

V gene TRBV12-3 or TRBV12-4 combines with J gene TRBJ1-2; D remains ambiguous. CDR3 length equals 11 residues. Trimming removed 5 bases at V and 3 bases at J, with 4 bases between. The CDR3 sequence: CASSLYYGYTF. The CDR3 nucleotides are TGTGCCAGCAGTCTTTACTATGGCTACACCTTC.

This rearrangement joins TRBV6-1 to TRBJ1-1; a weak D match, TRBD1 (5 bases). Trimming removed 6 bases at V and 4 bases at J, with 24 bases between. The length of the CDR3 is 17 residues. Germline assignment: CDR1 MNHNS and CDR2 SASEGT. The CDR3: CASSRNYRGIVPTEAFF. CDR3 sequence (DNA): TGTGCCAGCAGCCGAAATTATAGGGGAATAGTCCCCACTGAAGCTTTCTTT.

The rearrangement uses TRBV6-5 and TRBJ2-3; D is perhaps TRBD1 or TRBD2 (5 bases each). There are 16 residues in the CDR3. The germline CDR1 and CDR2 sequences are MNHEY and SVGAGI. V shed 5 bases and J shed 0 bases, with 15 bases lying between them. The CDR3 DNA reads TGTGCCAGCAGTCACCCTCCCGGGGCCAGCACAGATACGCAGTATTTT. Translating it yields CASSHPPGASTDTQYF.

The J gene is TRBJ1-6, the V gene TRBV5-4; no definite D call. With 0 bases removed from V and 2 bases from J, the gap between germline ends came to 6 bases. The CDR3 is 15 residues long. Germline CDR1 SGHNT, CDR2 YYREEE (reference sequence). For the CDR3, the DNA is TGTGCCAGCAGCTTGGGCAGTCCCTATAATTCACCCCTCCACTTT. It codes for CASSLGSPYNSPLHF.

The V call is TRBV12-3 or TRBV12-4, the J call TRBJ2-3; TRBD2 agrees at 8 bases. The CDR3 has 14 residues. V was clipped by 5 bases and J by 6 bases; unmatched bases: 7. CDR3 sequence (DNA): TGTGCCAGCAGTGGACGGGGCGGGAGGGATACGCAGTATTTT. Translated, it gives CASSGRGGRDTQYF.

V and J are TRBV5-6 and TRBJ2-7; weak D call: TRBD2 (5 bases). V gave up 2 bases and J gave up 7 bases, with 19 bases separating them. Germline V gene data show CDR1 as SGHDT and CDR2 as YYEEEE. The CDR3 runs 15 residues. CDR3 in DNA: TGTGCCAGCAGCTTTGGGCAGCGGTCATCTAGGGAGCAGTACGTC. As protein: CASSFGQRSSREQYV.

This CDR3 is CASSVSGGGNQPQHF. The CDR3 DNA sequence: TGTGCCAGCAGCGTATCGGGAGGTGGCAATCAGCCCCAGCATTTT. The chain employs TRBV9 and TRBJ1-5; D is unresolved. CDR3 length: 15 residues. Trimming stripped 1 base from V and 2 bases from J, with 10 bases between. Germline V gene data show CDR1 as SGDLS and CDR2 as YYNGEE.

This clonotype came up a few times. The rearrangement links TRBV19 to TRBJ2-1; 8 positions match TRBD1. CDR3 size: 13 residues. V was clipped by 6 bases and J by 5 bases; unmatched bases: 3. CDR1 and CDR2 from the germline V gene are LNHDA and SQIVND (reference sequence). CDR3: CASSRDRNNEQFF. The CDR3 DNA follows: TGTGCCAGTAGCCGGGACAGGAACAATGAGCAGTTCTTC.

The gene calls are TRBV27 and TRBJ2-5; 7 bases map to TRBD1. Germline CDR1 MNHEY, CDR2 SMNVEV (reference sequence). With 5 bases clipped from V and 1 base from J, the junction kept 4 bases outside the gene matches. The CDR3 is made up of 14 amino acids. The CDR3 coding sequence is TGTGCCAGCAGTCTTGACAGGGCCCAAGAGACCCAGTACTTC. It is translated as CASSLDRAQETQYF.

The rearrangement joins TRBV20-1 to TRBJ2-7; 10 positions match TRBD2. The J segment lost 4 bases and the V segment lost 5 bases, leaving 8 bases of the junction unmatched. Germline V gene sequence: CDR1 DFQATT, CDR2 SNEGSKA (reference sequence). This CDR3 is built from 14 residues. CDR3: CSADDPSGGYEQYF. The DNA of the CDR3 is TGCAGTGCTGACGACCCTAGCGGGGGTTACGAGCAGTACTTC.